The present entry profiles one TCR beta chain with its context. Its antigen is currently unknown. This sample is part of a study of radiation and T cells in renal cell carcinoma. The study's findings and limits: No pretreatment tumor biopsies were available for baseline clonotypes.

Generated by immunoSEQ multiplex PCR, the TCRdb table keeps only in-frame clones and is missing some. The repertoire holds more than 75,000 clones, approximately 86% seen once, with 20% to 25% in the top ten. The length of the CDR3 is 15 residues. V was shortened by 4 bases and J by 7 bases, with 17 bases between the two germline ends. Per germline, CDR1 SGHRS and CDR2 YFSETQ. Time point of the sample: blood 2 weeks post-SBRT. Treatment reported: 15 Gy SBRT to primary tumor, nephrectomy 4 weeks later. This receptor was identified in a woman between 45 and 65 years old with renal cell carcinoma. The sequences come from blood, collected from a patient whose treatment included radiotherapy and nephrectomy. This chain joins TRBV5-1 and TRBJ1-4, with D tentatively TRBD1 (5 bases). CDR3 in DNA: TGCGCCAGCAGCGAAGACAGCGGGGGGTCTGAAAAACTGTTTTTT. Translation: CASSEDSGGSEKLFF.